This is a list of T cell receptor beta chains from one sample in a study of vaccination effects on CD4 cells after COVID-19. TCRdb's copy holds only in-frame clones and misses some; the assay was immunoSEQ multiplex PCR. The sample includes approximately 74,000 clones, around 74% seen only once; the top ten take roughly 1.1%. Their antigens remain unidentified. Sample: CD4+ T cells from PBMCs cultured with HCoV-OC43 spike peptides, taken after COVID-19 vaccination. The receptor source for this set is a human donor who received a COVID-19 vaccine. The CDR3 runs from the conserved cysteine through the conserved F or W. Each record gives: clone size, J gene, V gene, D gene, CDR3 protein, CDR3 DNA. A D gene is named only where the DNA matches it firmly. Rows give clone size only sometimes, using once, few, many, or a class for an expanded clone.

.,TRBJ1-5,TRBV19,.,CASNEGHYSNQPQHF,TGTGCCAGTAACGAAGGACATTATAGCAATCAGCCCCAGCATTTT
.,TRBJ2-5,TRBV20-1,.,CSRWPETQYF,TGCAGTAGGTGGCCGGAGACCCAGTACTTC
.,TRBJ1-1,TRBV5-1,.,CASSLDAGSNTEAFF,TGCGCCAGCAGCTTGGACGCCGGATCGAACACTGAAGCTTTCTTT
.,TRBJ2-2,TRBV7-3,TRBD2,CASSLISGAGGELFF,TGTGCCAGCAGCTTAATTAGCGGGGCAGGCGGGGAGCTGTTTTTT
.,TRBJ1-6,TRBV30,TRBD1,CAWSYTGGGSPLHF,TGTGCCTGGAGTTATACAGGGGGAGGATCACCCCTCCACTTT
.,TRBJ2-5,TRBV14,TRBD1,CASSPSTGGIGTQYF,TGTGCCAGCAGCCCCTCTACAGGGGGTATCGGGACCCAGTACTTC
few,TRBJ1-6,TRBV28,.,CASSAIGLRSPLHF,TGTGCCAGCAGTGCTATAGGGTTGCGGTCACCCCTCCACTTT
.,TRBJ2-5,TRBV19,.,CASSRQGLWETQYF,TGTGCCAGTAGTCGGCAGGGTCTATGGGAGACCCAGTACTTC
few,TRBJ1-3,TRBV9,.,CASSPGWAGNTIYF,TGTGCCAGCAGCCCGGGGTGGGCTGGAAACACCATATATTTT
once,TRBJ2-3,TRBV5-8,TRBD2,CASPDGLAGGLGGTDTQYF,TGTGCCAGCCCCGACGGACTAGCGGGGGGGCTCGGCGGCACAGATACGCAGTATTTT
few,TRBJ1-1,TRBV14,.,CASSQVFTSRMNTEAFF,TGTGCCAGCAGCCAAGTCTTCACATCCAGAATGAACACTGAAGCTTTCTTT
.,TRBJ2-1,TRBV5-1,TRBD2,CASSLPQTSGGTEQFF,TGCGCCAGCAGCTTGCCACAGACTAGCGGGGGAACTGAGCAGTTCTTC
.,TRBJ2-1,TRBV4-1,.,CASSRGPPYEQFF,TGCGCCAGCAGCCGCGGACCGCCCTATGAGCAGTTCTTC
.,TRBJ1-6,TRBV9,.,CASSVESGASNSPLHF,TGTGCCAGCAGCGTAGAATCGGGGGCCTCAAATTCACCCCTCCACTTT
few,TRBJ1-2,TRBV7-2,.,CASSPTRTDGYTF,TGTGCCAGCAGCCCTACCCGGACCGATGGCTACACCTTC
.,TRBJ1-1,TRBV6-5,.,CASSYSRNMNTEAFF,TGTGCCAGCAGTTACTCTCGCAACATGAACACTGAAGCTTTCTTT
.,TRBJ1-5,TRBV24-1,.,CATSDFSNRVSNQPQHF,TGTGCCACCAGTGATTTCTCTAACAGGGTTAGCAATCAGCCCCAGCATTTT
few,TRBJ1-2,TRBV7-2,TRBD1,CASSRRQGGSDGYTF,TGTGCCAGCAGCCGGCGACAGGGTGGATCGGATGGCTACACCTTC
.,TRBJ2-5,TRBV5-1,.,CASSFDIVRETQYF,TGCGCCAGCAGCTTTGATATAGTTAGGGAGACCCAGTACTTC
.,TRBJ2-3,TRBV19,TRBD1,CASSIDRGFGSDTQYF,TGTGCCAGTAGTATAGACAGGGGGTTTGGCTCAGATACGCAGTATTTT
.,TRBJ1-4,TRBV5-5,.,CASSLLPRGDTNEKLFF,TGTGCCAGCAGCTTGTTGCCGCGGGGGGATACTAATGAAAAACTGTTTTTT
.,TRBJ2-1,TRBV10-2,.,CASSPSGSYNEQFF,TGCGCCAGCAGTCCCAGCGGGTCCTACAATGAGCAGTTCTTC